Following are 26 T cell receptor beta chains from one sample sequenced in a study of blood T cell repertoires in COVID-19. Here immunoSEQ multiplex PCR was the method, and the copy in TCRdb shows in-frame clones only, minus some. Among about 53,000 clones listed, approximately 84% were seen once. Sequencing was done on a sample of peripheral blood. The receptors come from a human donor in a cohort sampled during active COVID-19.

The gene calls are TRBV7-8 and TRBJ2-3; TRBD2 matches 10 bases. Trimming took 3 bases from V and 6 from J; bases not matched to a gene: 6. The CDR3 consists of 15 residues. Germline values: CDR1 SGHVS, CDR2 FQNEAQ. CDR3 sequence reads: CASSLVAGGLDTQYF. The CDR3 coding sequence is TGTGCCAGCAGCTTGGTAGCGGGGGGCTTGGATACGCAGTATTTT.

The chain couples TRBV23-1 to TRBJ1-6, with no clear D. TRBV23-1 is known as an ORF, though its function is uncertain. The V end lost 7 bases, the J end lost 4 bases, and 14 bases lay between the germline ends. The length of the CDR3 is 15 residues. This CDR3 is CASNLKQVYNSPLHF. CDR3 DNA sequence: TGCGCCAGCAATCTCAAGCAGGTTTATAATTCACCCCTCCACTTT.

The rearrangement joins TRBV6-5 to TRBJ1-1; D unresolved. The germline V gene has CDR1 MNHEY and CDR2 SVGAGI. The CDR3 contains 14 residues. The V and J ends lost 0 bases and 3 bases respectively, with 8 bases between them. CDR3 coding DNA: TGTGCCAGCAGTTACTCCGTACAACACACTGAAGCTTTCTTT. As protein: CASSYSVQHTEAFF.

This clone showed up just a few times. This rearrangement joins TRBV7-9 to TRBJ2-1, with 10 bases that match TRBD2. The CDR3 sequence is 16 residues long. The ends lost 6 bases at V and 5 bases at J; junction bases unmatched: 10. Germline CDR1 is SEHNR and CDR2 is FQNEAQ (reference sequence). In DNA, the CDR3 is TGTGCCAGCAGGGGTATAACTAGCGGGAAAGACAATGAGCAGTTCTTC. Protein: CASRGITSGKDNEQFF.

This chain uses TRBV10-2 with TRBJ2-1; a possible D gene is TRBD2 (6 bases). The CDR3 sequence is 13 residues long. Trimming removed 5 bases from V and 5 bases from J, with 10 bases in between. Per germline, CDR1 WSHSY and CDR2 SAAADI. CDR3 DNA sequence: TGCGCCAGCAGTTTAGGACTAAACAATGAGCAGTTCTTC. The encoded protein is CASSLGLNNEQFF.

The chain is built from TRBV5-6 and TRBJ2-6; D may be TRBD2 (5 bases). CDR3 length equals 16 residues. V was shortened by 1 base and J by 0 bases, with 8 bases between the two germline ends. Germline values: CDR1 SGHDT, CDR2 YYEEEE. The CDR3 DNA sequence: TGTGCCAGCAGCTTGTGGCGGGCCTCTGGGGCCAACGTCCTGACTTTC. It codes for CASSLWRASGANVLTF.

CDR3 residues: CASSFAGDTQYF. For the CDR3, the DNA is TGCGCCAGCAGCTTTGCGGGCGATACGCAGTATTTT. The J gene is TRBJ2-3, the V gene TRBV5-1; maybe TRBD2 (5 bases). Trimming cost V 2 bases and J 6 bases, with 7 bases left between them. CDR3 length equals 12 residues. The germline gives CDR1 SGHRS, CDR2 YFSETQ.

The chain couples TRBV19 to TRBJ1-1; 8 bases are shared with TRBD1. Germline CDR1 and CDR2: LNHDA and SQIVND (reference sequence). The ends lost 4 bases at V and 6 bases at J; junction bases unmatched: 4. The CDR3 covers 13 residues. CDR3 bases: TGTGCCAGTAGTACTTGGACAGGGCCTGAAGCTTTCTTT. It yields the protein CASSTWTGPEAFF.

This rearrangement joins TRBV7-2 to TRBJ2-5; no reliable D call. This CDR3 region has 13 residues. Trimming took 5 bases from V and 5 from J, leaving 12 bases between them. CDR1 and CDR2 (germline): SGHTA, FQGNSA. In nucleotides, the CDR3 is TGTGCCAGCAGCCTGCCCCAACGGGAGACCCAGTACTTC. Its protein is CASSLPQRETQYF.

V and J are TRBV11-2 and TRBJ2-1; TRBD2 matches at 10 bases. With 3 bases clipped from V and 8 bases from J, the junction kept 10 bases outside the gene matches. This CDR3 has 16 residues. Per germline, CDR1 SGHAT and CDR2 FQNNGV. CDR3 sequence reads: CASSFTQREGRDEQFF. The CDR3 coding sequence is TGTGCCAGCAGCTTTACTCAGCGGGAGGGCCGGGATGAGCAGTTCTTC.

This clone was counted once. The chain joins TRBV9 to TRBJ2-7, with 7 bases matching TRBD1. The CDR3 is 13 residues long. Germline V gene data show CDR1 as SGDLS and CDR2 as YYNGEE. The trim removed 0 bases at V and 7 bases at J, leaving 4 bases unmatched. CDR3 coding DNA: TGTGCCAGCAGCGTAGGTGGCAGGGGGGAGCAGTACTTC. It is translated as CASSVGGRGEQYF.

V and J are TRBV28 and TRBJ2-3; 7 positions match TRBD2. This CDR3 region has 17 residues. The J segment lost 0 bases and the V segment lost 2 bases, leaving 8 bases of the junction unmatched. Germline-derived CDR1 and CDR2 are MDHEN and SYDVKM. The CDR3 loop is CASSLGLGGGSTDTQYF. The CDR3 nucleotides are TGTGCCAGCAGTTTAGGGCTTGGGGGGGGAAGCACAGATACGCAGTATTTT.

V gene TRBV7-2 combines with J gene TRBJ2-1; perhaps TRBD1 as D (5 bases). Germline-derived CDR1 and CDR2 are SGHTA and FQGNSA. The CDR3 runs 15 residues. Trimming shortened V by 6 bases and J by 0 bases, and 12 bases separated the two germline ends. DNA for the CDR3: TGTGCCAGCAGATTTGACAGAAGCTCCTACAATGAGCAGTTCTTC. It yields the protein CASRFDRSSYNEQFF.

The chain joins TRBV28 to TRBJ2-5; perhaps TRBD1 as D (6 bases). This CDR3 is built from 14 residues. V lost 2 bases, J lost 4 bases, and 11 bases lay in between. Germline V gives CDR1 MDHEN, CDR2 SYDVKM. The CDR3 protein is CASSLHQGRETQYF. The CDR3 DNA is TGTGCCAGCAGTTTACACCAGGGGAGAGAGACCCAGTACTTC. The full variable domain, rest sourced from reference TRBV28 and TRBJ2-5, is DVKVTQSSRYLVKRTGEKVFLECVQDMDHENMFWYRQDPGLGLRLIYFSYDVKMKEKGDIPEGYSVSREKKERFSLILESASTNQTSMYLCASSLHQGRETQYFGPGTRLLVL.

The V and J genes are TRBV7-2 and TRBJ1-5; D uncertain. There are 13 residues in the CDR3. The V gene lost 5 bases and the J gene lost 5 bases, with 10 bases spanning the gap. Germline V lookup: CDR1 SGHTA, CDR2 FQGNSA. The CDR3 nucleotides are TGTGCCAGCAGCCTTCGGAGAGATCAGCCCCAGCATTTT. Protein: CASSLRRDQPQHF.

This clone was seen once. The chain recombines TRBV3-1 (or the pseudogene TRBV3-2) with TRBJ1-3; D uncertain. CDR1 and CDR2 from the germline V gene are LGHDT and YNNKEL (reference sequence). The V end lost 1 base, the J end lost 4 bases, and 11 bases lay between the germline ends. The CDR3 is made up of 15 amino acids. The DNA for the CDR3 is TGTGCCAGCAGCCAAGTGAAAGGGAGGGGAAACACCATATATTTT. This encodes CASSQVKGRGNTIYF.

This clone occurred many times. The rearrangement joins TRBV7-2 to TRBJ1-4; perhaps TRBD1 as D (5 bases). Per the germline V gene, CDR1 is SGHTA and CDR2 is FQGNSA. V lost 0 bases and J lost 4, with 9 bases in between. The CDR3 totals 15 residues. CDR3 protein: CASSLAGHGNEKLFF. CDR3 in DNA: TGTGCCAGCAGCTTAGCGGGGCACGGTAATGAAAAACTGTTTTTT.

The chain links TRBV29-1 to TRBJ2-7; TRBD1 matches 9 bases. CDR3 length equals 14 residues. The germline V gene encodes CDR1 SQVTM and CDR2 ANQGSEA. V shed 7 bases, J shed 2 bases, and the junction held 9 bases outside the gene matches. The CDR3 nucleotides read TGCAGCGCCGGTGGGGGACAGGGTACCTACGAGCAGTACTTC. This translates into CSAGGGQGTYEQYF.

This chain connects TRBV30 to TRBJ2-2; 7 bases line up with TRBD1. The CDR3 runs to 14 residues. Looked up from germline, CDR1 is GTSNPN and CDR2 is SVGIG (reference sequence). After removal of 7 bases from V and 4 bases from J, the junction contained 9 bases not matched to a gene. CDR3 residues: CAYDGTAVTGELFF. As DNA, the CDR3 is TGTGCCTATGACGGGACAGCGGTCACCGGGGAGCTGTTTTTT.

The chain is built from TRBV4-1 and TRBJ2-1; a weak D match, TRBD1 (6 bases). Trimming took 8 bases from V and 4 from J, leaving 18 bases between them. The CDR3 contains 15 residues. The germline V gene encodes CDR1 MGHRA and CDR2 YSYEKL. The CDR3 sequence is CASAEDSREYNEQFF. CDR3 sequence (DNA): TGCGCCAGCGCCGAGGACAGCCGAGAGTACAATGAGCAGTTCTTC.

The chain combines TRBV3-1 (or the pseudogene TRBV3-2) with TRBJ2-7, with 9 bases identical to TRBD1. CDR1 is LGHDT, CDR2 YNNKEL, per germline (reference sequence). The junction had 10 bases not matched to a gene; V was cut back by 5 bases and J by 5 bases. The CDR3 consists of 15 residues. The chain's CDR3 is CASSTRDREGNEQYF. As DNA, the CDR3 is TGTGCCAGCAGCACCAGGGACAGGGAGGGCAACGAGCAGTACTTC.

The chain recombines TRBV5-1 with TRBJ1-2; 8 bases align to TRBD1. Germline values: CDR1 SGHRS, CDR2 YFSETQ. The CDR3 is 16 amino acids. V shed 1 base, J shed 6 bases, and the junction held 11 bases outside the gene matches. In DNA form, the CDR3 reads TGCGCCAGCAGCTTGATGTTTCGGGCAGGGGGCCATGGCTACACCTTC. This translates into CASSLMFRAGGHGYTF.

The chain is built from TRBV3-1 (or the pseudogene TRBV3-2) and TRBJ2-4; 10 bases line up with TRBD2. Per germline, CDR1 LGHDT and CDR2 YNNKEL (reference sequence). The ends lost 0 bases at V and 9 bases at J; junction bases unmatched: 8. This CDR3 contains 16 residues. The CDR3 DNA reads as TGTGCCAGCAGCCAAGATGGGGGGCTAGCGGGAGCCATTCAGTACTTC. Residues: CASSQDGGLAGAIQYF.

V usage is TRBV2 and J usage is TRBJ2-7, with D perhaps TRBD2 (5 bases). Trimming stripped 7 bases from V and 3 bases from J, with 10 bases between. The CDR3 runs 12 residues. Germline V gene sequence: CDR1 SNHLY, CDR2 FYNNEI. DNA for the CDR3: TGTGCCAGCACCCTTACTAGCTACGAGCAGTACTTC. It codes for CASTLTSYEQYF.

This sequence joins TRBV7-2 and TRBJ2-5; D gene ambiguous. The CDR3 is made up of 13 amino acids. Germline V gene data show CDR1 as SGHTA and CDR2 as FQGNSA. The germline V and J ends were trimmed by 3 bases and 3 bases, with 8 bases remaining between them. CDR3 nucleotide sequence: TGTGCCAGCAGCTTTCGGTCCAAAGAGACCCAGTACTTC. Protein sequence: CASSFRSKETQYF.

The chain recombines TRBV2 with TRBJ2-7, with D tentatively TRBD1 (6 bases). CDR1 SNHLY and CDR2 FYNNEI come from the germline V gene. The ends were cut back, 5 bases at V and 6 bases at J, with 14 bases in the middle. CDR3 length: 13 residues. The CDR3 nucleotides read TGTGCCAGCAGTCAAGGGACATTTTTCGAGCAGTACTTC. As protein: CASSQGTFFEQYF.